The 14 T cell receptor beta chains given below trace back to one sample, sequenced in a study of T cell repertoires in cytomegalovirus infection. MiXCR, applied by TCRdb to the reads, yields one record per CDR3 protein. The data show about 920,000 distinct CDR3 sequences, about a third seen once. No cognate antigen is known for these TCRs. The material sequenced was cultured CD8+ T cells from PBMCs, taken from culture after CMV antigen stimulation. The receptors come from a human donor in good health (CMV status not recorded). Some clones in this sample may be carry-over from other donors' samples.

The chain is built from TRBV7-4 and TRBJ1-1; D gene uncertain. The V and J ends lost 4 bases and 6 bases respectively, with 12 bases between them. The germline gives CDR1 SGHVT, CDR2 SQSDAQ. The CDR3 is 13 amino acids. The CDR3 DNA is TGTGCCAGCAGCTCAACGATAGGACCTGAAGCTTTCTTT. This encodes CASSSTIGPEAFF.

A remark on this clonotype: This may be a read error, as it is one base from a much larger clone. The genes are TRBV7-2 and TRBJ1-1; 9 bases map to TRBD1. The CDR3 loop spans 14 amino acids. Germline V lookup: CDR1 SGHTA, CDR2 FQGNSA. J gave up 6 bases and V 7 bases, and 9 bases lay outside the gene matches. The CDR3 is CASNRPGQGAEAFF. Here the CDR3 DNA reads TGTGCCAGCAACAGACCGGGACAGGGTGCTGAAGCTTTCTTT. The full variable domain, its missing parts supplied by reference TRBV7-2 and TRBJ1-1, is GAGVSQSPSNKVTEKGKDVELRCDPISGHTALYWYRQSLGQGLEFLIYFQGNSAPDKSGLPSDRFSAERTGGSVSTLTIQRTQQEDSAVYLCASNRPGQGAEAFFGQGTRLTVV.

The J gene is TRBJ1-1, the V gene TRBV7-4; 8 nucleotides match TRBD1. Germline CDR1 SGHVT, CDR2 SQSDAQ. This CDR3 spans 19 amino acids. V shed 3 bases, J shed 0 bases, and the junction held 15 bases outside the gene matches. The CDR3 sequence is CASSFFQVGTGVMNTEAFF. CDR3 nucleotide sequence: TGTGCCAGCAGCTTTTTTCAAGTAGGGACAGGCGTTATGAACACTGAAGCTTTCTTT.

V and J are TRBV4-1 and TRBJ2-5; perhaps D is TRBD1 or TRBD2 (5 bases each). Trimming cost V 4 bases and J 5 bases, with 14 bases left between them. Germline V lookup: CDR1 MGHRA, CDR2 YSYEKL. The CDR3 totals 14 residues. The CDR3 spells CASSLGTDLETQYF. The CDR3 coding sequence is TGCGCCAGCAGCCTCGGGACGGATTTGGAGACCCAGTACTTC.

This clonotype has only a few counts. CDR3 in amino acids: CASSLAWSLSEQFF. The CDR3 DNA follows: TGTGCCAGCAGCTTAGCGTGGAGTTTGAGTGAGCAGTTCTTC. This rearrangement joins TRBV7-6 to TRBJ2-1; D unclear. Trimming left V 0 bases short and J 9 bases short, with 12 bases between. Germline CDR1 and CDR2: SGHVS and FNYEAQ. This CDR3 contains 14 residues.

The CDR3 is CASSQEPSTANTGELFF. The CDR3 nucleotides read TGTGCCAGCAGCCAAGAGCCAAGCACAGCGAACACCGGGGAGCTGTTTTTT. The rearrangement links TRBV4-2 to TRBJ2-2, with D uncertain. The CDR3 contains 17 residues. Germline values: CDR1 LGHNA, CDR2 YNFKEQ. Trimming pared 0 bases from V and 0 bases from J, leaving 11 bases between.

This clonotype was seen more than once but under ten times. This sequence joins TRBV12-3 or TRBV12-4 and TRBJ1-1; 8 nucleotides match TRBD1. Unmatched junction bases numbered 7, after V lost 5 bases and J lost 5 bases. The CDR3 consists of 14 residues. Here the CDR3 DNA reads TGTGCCAGCAGTATTACAGGGGGAAGGACTGAAGCTTTCTTT. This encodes CASSITGGRTEAFF.

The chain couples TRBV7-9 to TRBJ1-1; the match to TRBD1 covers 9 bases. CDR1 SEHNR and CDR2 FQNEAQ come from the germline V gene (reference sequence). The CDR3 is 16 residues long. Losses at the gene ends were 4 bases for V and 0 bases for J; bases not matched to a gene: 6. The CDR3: CASSSGQGFLNTEAFF. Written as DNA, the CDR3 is TGTGCCAGCAGCTCGGGACAGGGCTTTTTGAACACTGAAGCTTTCTTT.

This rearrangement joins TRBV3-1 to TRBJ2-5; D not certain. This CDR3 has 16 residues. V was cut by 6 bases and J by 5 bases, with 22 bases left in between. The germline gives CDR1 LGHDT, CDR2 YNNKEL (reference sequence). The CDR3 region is CASRQKAPNTEETQYF. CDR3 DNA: TGTGCCAGCAGGCAAAAGGCCCCGAACACGGAGGAGACCCAGTACTTC.

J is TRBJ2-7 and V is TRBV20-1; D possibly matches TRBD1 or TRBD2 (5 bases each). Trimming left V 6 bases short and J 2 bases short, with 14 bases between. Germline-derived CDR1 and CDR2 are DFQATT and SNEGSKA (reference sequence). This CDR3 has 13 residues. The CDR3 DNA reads TGCAGTGCCGAAAAATGGGACGCCTACGAGCAGTACTTC. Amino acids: CSAEKWDAYEQYF.

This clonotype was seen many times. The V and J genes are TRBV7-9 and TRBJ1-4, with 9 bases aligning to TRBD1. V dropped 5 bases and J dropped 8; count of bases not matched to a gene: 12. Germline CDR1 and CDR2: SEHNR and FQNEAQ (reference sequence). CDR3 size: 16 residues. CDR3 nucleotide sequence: TGTGCCAGCAGCCTTCTTCGGGGACAGGGAAGAGAAAAACTGTTTTTT. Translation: CASSLLRGQGREKLFF.

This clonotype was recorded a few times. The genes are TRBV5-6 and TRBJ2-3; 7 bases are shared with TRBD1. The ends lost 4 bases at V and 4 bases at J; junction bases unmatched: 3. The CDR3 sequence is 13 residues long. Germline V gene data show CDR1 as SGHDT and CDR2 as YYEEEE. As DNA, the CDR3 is TGTGCCAGCAGCCGGGACAGCCCAGATACGCAGTATTTT. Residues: CASSRDSPDTQYF.

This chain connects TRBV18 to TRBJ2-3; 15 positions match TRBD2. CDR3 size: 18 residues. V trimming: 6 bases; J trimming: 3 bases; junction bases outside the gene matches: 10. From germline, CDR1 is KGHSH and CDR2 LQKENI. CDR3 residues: CASSKDGLAGGRTDTQYF. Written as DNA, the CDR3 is TGTGCCAGCTCTAAGGACGGACTAGCGGGGGGGCGAACAGATACGCAGTATTTT.

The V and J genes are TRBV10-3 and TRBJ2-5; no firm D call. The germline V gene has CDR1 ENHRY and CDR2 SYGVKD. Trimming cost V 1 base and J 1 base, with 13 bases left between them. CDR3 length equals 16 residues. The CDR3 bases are TGTGCCATCAGTGAGTACAAGAACAACTTCCAAGAGACCCAGTACTTC. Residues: CAISEYKNNFQETQYF.